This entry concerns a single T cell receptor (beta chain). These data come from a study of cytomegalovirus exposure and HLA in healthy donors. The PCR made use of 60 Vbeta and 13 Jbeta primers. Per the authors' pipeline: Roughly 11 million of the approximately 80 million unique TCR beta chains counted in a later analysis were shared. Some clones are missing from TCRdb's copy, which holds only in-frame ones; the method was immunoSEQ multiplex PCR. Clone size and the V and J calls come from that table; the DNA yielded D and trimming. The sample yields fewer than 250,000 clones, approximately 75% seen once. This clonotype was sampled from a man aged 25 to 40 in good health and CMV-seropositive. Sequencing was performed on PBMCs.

This CDR3 reads CASSASSVTRETQYF. The DNA for the CDR3 is TGTGCCAGCAGTGCCTCCTCGGTAACCCGAGAGACCCAGTACTTC. The gene calls are TRBV6-6 and TRBJ2-5; D is unclear. The V end lost 5 bases, the J end lost 4 bases, and 17 bases lay between the germline ends. The CDR3 consists of 15 residues. Germline assignment: CDR1 MNHNY and CDR2 SVGAGI (reference sequence).